Below are 6 T cell receptor beta chains sequenced from a single sample in a study of human T cells and chemical hapten exposure. TCRdb called the RACE reads again in MiXCR, with one record for every CDR3 protein. The sample carries around 110,000 distinct CDR3 sequences, around 10% recorded once. The time point: patch test 1, 2 weeks after DPC sensitization. Noted treatment: therapeutic diphenylcyclopropenone sensitization with weekly scalp DPC. Material: whole blood, obtained in connection with sensitization to the hapten diphenylcyclopropenone (DPC). The receptors here all came from a woman in her forties or fifties with alopecia areata. Some clones in this sample may be carry-over from other donors' samples.

The table lists this clonotype with many counts. The chain couples TRBV11-2 to TRBJ2-1; 12 bases are a match to TRBD2. Looked up from germline, CDR1 is SGHAT and CDR2 is FQNNGV. V shed 6 bases, J shed 1 base, and the junction held 4 bases outside the gene matches. The CDR3 spans 16 residues. The CDR3 nucleotides are TGTGCCAGCAGATTTACTAGCGGGGGGTCCTACAATGAGCAGTTCTTC. This encodes CASRFTSGGSYNEQFF.

This clonotype was counted at least ten times. CDR3 in amino acids: CASRAGALPNQPQHF. CDR3 bases: TGTGCCAGCAGGGCGGGGGCTCTCCCCAATCAGCCCCAGCATTTT. The chain employs TRBV6-5 and TRBJ1-5; maybe TRBD1 (6 bases). The CDR3 is made up of 15 amino acids. Between the trimmed V and J ends, which lost 6 bases and 3 bases, there was a span of 15 bases. CDR1 and CDR2 (germline): MNHEY, SVGAGI.

This chain links TRBV4-3 with TRBJ2-2; weak D call: TRBD1 (6 bases). CDR3 length equals 15 residues. The ends were cut back, 2 bases at V and 0 bases at J, with 7 bases in the middle. Germline CDR1 and CDR2: LGHNA and YSLEER. The CDR3 DNA sequence: TGCGCCAGCAGCCAACGGACAGCGAACACCGGGGAGCTGTTTTTT. Translating it yields CASSQRTANTGELFF.

This clonotype was recorded at least ten times. This chain joins TRBV29-1 and TRBJ1-2; TRBD1 is a possible D gene (5 bases). With 3 bases removed from V and 4 bases from J, the gap between germline ends came to 15 bases. Per the germline V gene, CDR1 is SQVTM and CDR2 is ANQGSEA. This CDR3 contains 14 residues. Here the CDR3 reads CSVDGAGLGYGYTF. CDR3 sequence (DNA): TGCAGCGTTGATGGGGCAGGGCTTGGCTATGGCTACACCTTC. Based on the CDR3 plus reference TRBV29-1 and TRBJ1-2, the full variable domain is SAVISQKPSRDICQRGTSLTIQCQVDSQVTMMFWYRQQPGQSLTLIATANQGSEATYESGFVIDKFPISRPNLTFSTLTVSNMSPEDSSIYLCSVDGAGLGYGYTFGSGTRLTVV.

There are a few counts of this clonotype. The chain is built from TRBV6-5 and TRBJ1-5; D is possibly TRBD1 (6 bases). V lost 6 bases to trimming and J lost 7 bases, with 13 bases between them. Looked up from germline, CDR1 is MNHEY and CDR2 is SVGAGI. The CDR3 runs to 13 residues. The CDR3 sequence is CASSSGTWQPQHF. DNA for the CDR3: TGTGCCAGCAGCTCCGGGACATGGCAGCCCCAGCATTTT.

This clonotype was seen only a few times. CDR3 amino acids: CASSQDGKAGYTF. The CDR3 DNA reads as TGTGCCAGCAGCCAAGACGGCAAGGCTGGCTACACCTTC. The V gene is TRBV3-1, the J gene TRBJ1-2; D gene unclear. Germline V gene sequence: CDR1 LGHDT, CDR2 YNNKEL (reference sequence). The CDR3 is made up of 13 amino acids. The V end was cut by 0 bases, the J end by 7 bases, with 9 bases between.